This entry describes one T cell receptor beta chain. This sample stems from a study of blood T cell repertoires in COVID-19. TCRdb keeps only in-frame clones here, not all; method: immunoSEQ multiplex PCR. The table lists approximately 61,000 clones, 70% to 90% of them singletons, with more than 14% in the top ten. Input material: peripheral blood. The TCR comes from a human donor in a cohort sampled during active COVID-19.

The CDR3 spells CASSGKAGLNTGELFF. The CDR3, as DNA: TGTGCCAGCAGCGGCAAAGCGGGATTGAACACCGGGGAGCTGTTTTTT. The V and J genes are TRBV7-6 and TRBJ2-2; 7 bases are a match to TRBD2. Trimming took 5 bases from V and 1 from J; bases not matched to a gene: 7. CDR1 and CDR2 from the germline V gene are SGHVS and FNYEAQ. The length of the CDR3 is 16 residues. The full variable domain, in which reference TRBV7-6 and TRBJ2-2 provide the parts outside the CDR3, is GAGVSQSPRYKVTKRGQDVALRCDPISGHVSLYWYRQALGQGPEFLTYFNYEAQQDKSGLPNDRFSAERPEGSISTLTIQRTEQRDSAMYRCASSGKAGLNTGELFFGEGSRLTVL.